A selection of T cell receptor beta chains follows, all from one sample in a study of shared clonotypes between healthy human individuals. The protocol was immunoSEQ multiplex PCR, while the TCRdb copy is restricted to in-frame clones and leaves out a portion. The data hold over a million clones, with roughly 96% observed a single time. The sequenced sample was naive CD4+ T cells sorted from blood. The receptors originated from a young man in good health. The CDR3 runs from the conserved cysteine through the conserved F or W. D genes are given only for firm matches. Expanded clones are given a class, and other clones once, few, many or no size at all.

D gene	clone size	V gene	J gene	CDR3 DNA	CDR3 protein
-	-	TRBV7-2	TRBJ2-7	TGTGCCAGCAGCTTAGGGGGGATCCCCTACGAGCAGTACTTC	CASSLGGIPYEQYF
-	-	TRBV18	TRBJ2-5	TGTGCCAGCTCACCACGCAGTAAAGAGACCCAGTACTTC	CASSPRSKETQYF
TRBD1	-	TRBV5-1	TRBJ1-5	TGCGCCAGCAGCAGTACAGGGGGCGGGCAGCCCCAGCATTTT	CASSSTGGGQPQHF
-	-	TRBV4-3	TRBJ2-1	TGCGCCAGCAGCCAAGATAGTTACAATGAGCAGTTCTTC	CASSQDSYNEQFF
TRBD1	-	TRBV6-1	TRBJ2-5	TGTGCCAGCATTCACGGAACAGGGGCCCAAGAGACCCAGTACTTC	CASIHGTGAQETQYF
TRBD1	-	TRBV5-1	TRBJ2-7	TGCGCCAGCAGCACAGGGACAGGGACCCACGAGCAGTACTTC	CASSTGTGTHEQYF
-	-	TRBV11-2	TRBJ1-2	TGTGCCAGCAGCTCAGAGAGAGAGGCGGGGGGCGATGGCTACACCTTC	CASSSEREAGGDGYTF
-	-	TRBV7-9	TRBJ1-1	TGTGCCAGCAGCTTCTGGGGAGCTGAAGCTTTCTTT	CASSFWGAEAFF
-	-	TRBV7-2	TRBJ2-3	TGTGCCAGCAGCTTAGCGGTGGAAGATACGCAGTATTTT	CASSLAVEDTQYF
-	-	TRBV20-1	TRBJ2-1	TGCAGTGCCACAGACTCCAATGAGCAGTTCTTC	CSATDSNEQFF
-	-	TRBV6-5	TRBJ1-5	TGTGCCAGCAGTTACTCGACTTGGGGTCAGCCCCAGCATTTT	CASSYSTWGQPQHF
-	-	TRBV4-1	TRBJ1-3	TGCGCCAGCAGCCAAGTCACAGCCTCTGGAAACACCATATATTTT	CASSQVTASGNTIYF
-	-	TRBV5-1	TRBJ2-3	TGCGCCAGCAGCTCACGTGAGCGCACAGATACGCAGTATTTT	CASSSRERTDTQYF
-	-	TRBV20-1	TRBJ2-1	TGCAGTGCCCACAGGGTTTCTGAGCAGTTCTTC	CSAHRVSEQFF
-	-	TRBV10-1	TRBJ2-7	TGCGCCAGCAGTGAGTCGGGGACCTCCAAGGAGTACTTC	CASSESGTSKEYF
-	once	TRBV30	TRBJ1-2	TGTGCCTGGAGTACCGGACTGCCTCCTTATGGCTACACCTTC	CAWSTGLPPYGYTF
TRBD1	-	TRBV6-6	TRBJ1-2	TGTGCCAGCAGTTTCACCGGGACAGGGCAGGAGTTC	CASSFTGTGQEF
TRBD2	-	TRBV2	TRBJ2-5	TGTGCCAGCGGATATCTAGCGGGACAAGAGACCCAGTACTTC	CASGYLAGQETQYF
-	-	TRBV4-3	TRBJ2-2	TGCGCCAGCAGCTCCGGGCCAGCTAGGGTCTCCGGGGAGCTGTTTTTT	CASSSGPARVSGELFF
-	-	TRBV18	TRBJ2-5	TGTGCCAGCTCACCCCAACAAGAGACCCAGTACTTC	CASSPQQETQYF